This TCR beta chain is from a study of blood T cell repertoires in COVID-19 (TCRdb year 2020). For context, the study as a whole: Collaborator samples came from the United States, Italy and Spain and covered acute and convalescent phases of COVID-19. Where available, HLA class I and class II types were taken from metadata supplied by the sample provider and were not determined by assay-based typing. A freely available public database, intended as a resource for researchers studying the immune response to SARS-CoV-2, is where the repertoires were released. Deeply sampled blood TCRbeta repertoires from subjects exposed to, actively infected with, or recovered from COVID-19 were included in the dataset. The material from the prospective study consisted of cDNA or gDNA derived from T cells, B-cell-depleted T cells, or PBMCs. Samples came from the ongoing ImmuneRACE study (first 160 participants) plus 1,254 subjects from 6 global collaborators. The sample metadata nearly always contained a de-identified subject ID, COVID-19 status, age in years and sex. The paper as a whole reports these results and caveats: The quantity of clinical and demographic metadata differed by source and by participant and was supplied without curation.

The immunoSEQ Assay, a bias-controlled multiplex PCR, was used to amplify TCRbeta CDR3 regions from genomic DNA. On the study's bioinformatics: The number of nucleated cells in each sample was estimated by amplification of reference gene primers within the assay. Sequence reads were collapsed and filtered to measure the absolute abundance of every unique TCRbeta CDR3 rearrangement. Productive Simpson clonality was computed per sample as the square root of Simpson's diversity index over productive rearrangements. As stored in TCRdb, this immuneACCESS dataset retains in-frame rearrangements with V and J assigned. A fraction of the clones does not appear; measured against another copy, unresolved V genes explain less than half of the discrepancy, and the remainder lacks a known reason. The DNA gave D and trimming, while V, J and clone size come from that table. A total of 50,000 to 85,000 clones appear in this sample, 80% of them only once. Roughly a tenth of the sample belongs to the ten largest clones.

Collaborating institutions collected whole blood in K2EDTA tubes following their own protocols. For TCRbeta analysis, collaborators shipped samples as frozen whole blood, isolated PBMCs, or DNA extracted from either of those sample types. CDR1 and CDR2 were assigned from the germline V gene as MNHEY and SVGEGT. The CDR3 runs 13 amino acids, cysteine and phenylalanine included. Only the CDR3 region is kept as DNA, spanning 39 bases read in frame from base 1. V is clipped by 0 bases and J by 5 bases, and the sequence between their germline boundaries is 7 bases long. With regard to this clone: There is no known antigen for this receptor. Qualities for individual bases were not recorded, and no much larger clone is one base off.

Material: peripheral blood. The chain links TRBV6-2 or TRBV6-3 with TRBJ2-5, and perhaps TRBD2 as D gene, on 5 matching bases. This TCR came from a human donor in a cohort sampled during active COVID-19. The DNA reads as follows: TGTGCCAGCAGTTACTCGAGGAGGGAGACCCAGTACTTC. Its amino acids are CASSYSRRETQYF.